This T cell receptor (beta chain) was found in a study of blood T cell repertoires in COVID-19. Study background: The analysed material was cDNA or gDNA that came from T cells, B-cell-depleted T cells, or PBMCs.

The assay was immunoSEQ multiplex PCR, and TCRdb's table has in-frame clones only and misses some. The repertoire consists of 140,000 to 150,000 clones, with around 82% occurring once and the leading ten covering about 5%. CDR3 length equals 14 residues. Between the trimmed V and J ends, which lost 3 bases and 4 bases, there was a span of 10 bases. Germline V CDR1 and CDR2: LNHNV, YYDKDF (reference sequence). This TCR derives from a woman aged 50 to 65 with acute or convalescent COVID-19. Sequencing was done on a sample of peripheral blood. This chain uses TRBV15 with TRBJ1-5; TRBD1 is a possible D gene (5 bases). For the CDR3, the DNA is TGTGCCACCAGCAGTGGAAGGGGTAATCAGCCCCAGCATTTT. Protein sequence: CATSSGRGNQPQHF. Combining the CDR3 with reference TRBV15 and TRBJ1-5 gives the whole variable domain DAMVIQNPRYQVTQFGKPVTLSCSQTLNHNVMYWYQQKSSQAPKLLFHYYDKDFNNEADTPDNFQSRRPNTSFCFLDIRSPGLGDTAMYLCATSSGRGNQPQHFGDGTRLSIL.